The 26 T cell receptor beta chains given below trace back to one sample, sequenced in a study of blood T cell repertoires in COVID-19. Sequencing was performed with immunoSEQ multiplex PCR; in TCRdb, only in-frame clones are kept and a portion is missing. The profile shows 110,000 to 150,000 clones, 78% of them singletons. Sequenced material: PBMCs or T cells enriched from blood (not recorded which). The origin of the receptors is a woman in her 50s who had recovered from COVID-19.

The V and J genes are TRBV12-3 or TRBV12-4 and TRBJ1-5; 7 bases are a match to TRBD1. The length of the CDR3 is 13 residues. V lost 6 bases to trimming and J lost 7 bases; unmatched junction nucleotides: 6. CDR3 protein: CASRGQSGQPQHF. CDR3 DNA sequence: TGTGCCAGCAGGGGACAGTCGGGGCAGCCCCAGCATTTT.

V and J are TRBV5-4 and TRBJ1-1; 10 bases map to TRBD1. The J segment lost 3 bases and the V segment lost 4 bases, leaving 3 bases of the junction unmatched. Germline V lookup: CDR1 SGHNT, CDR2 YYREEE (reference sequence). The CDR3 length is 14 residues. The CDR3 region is CASSEGQGYTEAFF. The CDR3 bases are TGTGCCAGCAGCGAGGGACAGGGGTACACTGAAGCTTTCTTT.

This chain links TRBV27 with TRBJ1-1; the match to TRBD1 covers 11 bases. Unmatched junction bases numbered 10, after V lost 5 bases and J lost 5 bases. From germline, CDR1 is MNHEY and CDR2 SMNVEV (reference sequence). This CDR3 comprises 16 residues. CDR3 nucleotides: TGTGCCAGCAGTGCAAGGACAGGGGGCATGGGTACTGAAGCTTTCTTT. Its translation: CASSARTGGMGTEAFF.

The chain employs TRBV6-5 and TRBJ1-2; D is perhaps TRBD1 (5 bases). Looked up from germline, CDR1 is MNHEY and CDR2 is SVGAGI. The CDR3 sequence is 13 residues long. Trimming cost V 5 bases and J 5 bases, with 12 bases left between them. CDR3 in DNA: TGTGCCAGCAGTCTACAGGAGGGATATGGCTACACCTTC. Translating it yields CASSLQEGYGYTF.

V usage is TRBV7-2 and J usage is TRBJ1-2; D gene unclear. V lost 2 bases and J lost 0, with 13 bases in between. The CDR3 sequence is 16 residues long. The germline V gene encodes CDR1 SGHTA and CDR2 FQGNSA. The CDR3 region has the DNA TGTGCCAGCAGCTTACTTCCCCTAAGAGCTAACTATGGCTACACCTTC. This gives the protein CASSLLPLRANYGYTF.

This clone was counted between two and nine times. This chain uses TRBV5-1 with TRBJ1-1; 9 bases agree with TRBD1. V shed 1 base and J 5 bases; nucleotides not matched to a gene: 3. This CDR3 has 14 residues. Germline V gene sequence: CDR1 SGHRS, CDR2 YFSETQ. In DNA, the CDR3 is TGCGCCAGCAGCTTGACAGGGGGCGCGACTGAAGCTTTCTTT. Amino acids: CASSLTGGATEAFF.

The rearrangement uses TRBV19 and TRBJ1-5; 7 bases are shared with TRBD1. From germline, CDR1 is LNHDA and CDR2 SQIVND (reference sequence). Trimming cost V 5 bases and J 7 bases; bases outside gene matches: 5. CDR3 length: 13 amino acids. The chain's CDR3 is CASSLRTGQPQHF. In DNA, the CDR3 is TGTGCCAGTAGTCTGCGGACAGGCCAGCCCCAGCATTTT.

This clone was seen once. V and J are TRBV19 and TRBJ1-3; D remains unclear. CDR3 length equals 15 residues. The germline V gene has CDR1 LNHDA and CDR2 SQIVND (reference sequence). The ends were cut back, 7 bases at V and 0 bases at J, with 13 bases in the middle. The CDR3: CASTPPGFSGNTIYF. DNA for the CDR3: TGTGCCAGTACCCCCCCGGGGTTCTCTGGAAACACCATATATTTT.

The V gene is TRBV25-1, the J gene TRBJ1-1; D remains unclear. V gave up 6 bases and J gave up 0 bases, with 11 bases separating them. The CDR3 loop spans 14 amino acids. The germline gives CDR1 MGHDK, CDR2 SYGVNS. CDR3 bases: TGTGCCAGCAGCCCCAGGACTTTGAACACTGAAGCTTTCTTT. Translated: CASSPRTLNTEAFF. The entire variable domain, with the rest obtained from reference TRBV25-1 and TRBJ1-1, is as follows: EADIYQTPRYLVIGTGKKITLECSQTMGHDKMYWYQQDPGMELHLIHYSYGVNSTEKGDLSSESTVSRIRTEHFPLTLESARPSHTSQYLCASSPRTLNTEAFFGQGTRLTVV.

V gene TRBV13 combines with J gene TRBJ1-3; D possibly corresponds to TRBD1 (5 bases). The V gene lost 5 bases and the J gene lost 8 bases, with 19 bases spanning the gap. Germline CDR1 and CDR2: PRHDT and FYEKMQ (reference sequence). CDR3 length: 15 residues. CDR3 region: CASSATSRGGYTIYF. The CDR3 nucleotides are TGTGCCAGCAGCGCGACAAGTCGGGGGGGATACACCATATATTTT.

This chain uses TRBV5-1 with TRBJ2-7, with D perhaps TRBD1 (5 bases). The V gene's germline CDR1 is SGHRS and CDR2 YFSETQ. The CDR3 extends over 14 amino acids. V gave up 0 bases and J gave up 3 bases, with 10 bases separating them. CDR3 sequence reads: CASSLEGPGYEQYV. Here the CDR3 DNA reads TGCGCCAGCAGCTTGGAGGGGCCGGGCTACGAGCAGTACGTC.

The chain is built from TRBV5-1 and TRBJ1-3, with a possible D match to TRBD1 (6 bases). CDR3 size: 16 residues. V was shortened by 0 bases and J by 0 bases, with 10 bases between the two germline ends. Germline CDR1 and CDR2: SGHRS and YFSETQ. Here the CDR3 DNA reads TGCGCCAGCAGCTTGGAGGGGGACACCTCTGGAAACACCATATATTTT. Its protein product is CASSLEGDTSGNTIYF.

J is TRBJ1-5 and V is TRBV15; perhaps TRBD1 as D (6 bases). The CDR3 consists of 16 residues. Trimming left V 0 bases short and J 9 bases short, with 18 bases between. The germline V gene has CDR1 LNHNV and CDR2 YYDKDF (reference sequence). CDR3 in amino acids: CATSRDRTVQMGPQHF. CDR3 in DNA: TGTGCCACCAGCAGAGATAGGACAGTCCAAATGGGGCCCCAGCATTTT.

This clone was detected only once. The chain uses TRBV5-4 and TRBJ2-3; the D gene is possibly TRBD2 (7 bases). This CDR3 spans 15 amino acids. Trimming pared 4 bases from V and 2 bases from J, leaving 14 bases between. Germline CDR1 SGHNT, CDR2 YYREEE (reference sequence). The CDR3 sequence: CASSKGGASTDTQYF. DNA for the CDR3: TGTGCCAGCAGCAAAGGGGGGGCCTCCACAGATACGCAGTATTTT.

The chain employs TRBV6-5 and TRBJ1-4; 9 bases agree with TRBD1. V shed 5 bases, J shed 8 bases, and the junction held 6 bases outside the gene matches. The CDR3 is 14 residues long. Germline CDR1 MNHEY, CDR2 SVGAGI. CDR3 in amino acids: CASSPGTGREKLFF. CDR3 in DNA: TGTGCCAGCAGTCCCGGGACAGGGCGGGAAAAACTGTTTTTT.

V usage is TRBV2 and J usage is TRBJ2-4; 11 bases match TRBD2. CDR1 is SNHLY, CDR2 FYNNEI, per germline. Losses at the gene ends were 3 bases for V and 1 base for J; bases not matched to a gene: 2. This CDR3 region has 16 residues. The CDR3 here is CASSEPSGGAKNIQYF. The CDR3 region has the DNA TGTGCCAGCAGTGAGCCTAGCGGGGGGGCCAAAAACATTCAGTACTTC.

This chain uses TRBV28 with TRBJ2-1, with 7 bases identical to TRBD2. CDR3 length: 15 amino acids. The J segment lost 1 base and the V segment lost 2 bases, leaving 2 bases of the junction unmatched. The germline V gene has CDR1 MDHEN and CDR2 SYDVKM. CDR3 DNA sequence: TGTGCCAGCAGTTTAGGGGGGGAATCCTACAATGAGCAGTTCTTC. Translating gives CASSLGGESYNEQFF.

The CDR3 DNA is TGTGCCAGCAGCTCATTCTACGAGCAGTACTTC. It yields the protein CASSSFYEQYF. The chain carries TRBV7-2 and TRBJ2-7, with D uncertain. CDR1 is SGHTA and CDR2 is FQGNSA in the germline V gene. This CDR3 is built from 11 residues. V was clipped by 4 bases and J by 3 bases, with 4 bases between them.

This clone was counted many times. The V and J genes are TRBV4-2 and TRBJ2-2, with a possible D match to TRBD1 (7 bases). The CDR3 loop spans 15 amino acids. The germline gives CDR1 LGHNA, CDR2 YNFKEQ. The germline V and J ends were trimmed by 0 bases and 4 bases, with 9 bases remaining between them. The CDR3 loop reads CASSQEQGGTGELFF. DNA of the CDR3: TGTGCCAGCAGCCAAGAGCAGGGGGGCACCGGGGAGCTGTTTTTT.

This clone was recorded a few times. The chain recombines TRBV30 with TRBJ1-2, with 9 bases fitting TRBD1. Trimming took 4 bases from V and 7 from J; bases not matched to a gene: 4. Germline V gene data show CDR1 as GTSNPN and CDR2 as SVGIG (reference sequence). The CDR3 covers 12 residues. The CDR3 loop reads CAWTGTGTGYTF. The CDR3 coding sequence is TGTGCCTGGACCGGGACAGGGACTGGCTACACCTTC.

CDR3 loop: CASSLGGWGQGADIQYF. CDR3 sequence (DNA): TGTGCCAGCAGCTTAGGTGGCTGGGGACAGGGGGCGGACATTCAGTACTTC. The chain couples TRBV7-3 to TRBJ2-4, with 12 bases matching TRBD1. The CDR3 is 17 residues long. CDR1 and CDR2 from the germline V gene are SGHTA and FQGTGA. Trimming took 2 bases from V and 8 from J; bases not matched to a gene: 10.

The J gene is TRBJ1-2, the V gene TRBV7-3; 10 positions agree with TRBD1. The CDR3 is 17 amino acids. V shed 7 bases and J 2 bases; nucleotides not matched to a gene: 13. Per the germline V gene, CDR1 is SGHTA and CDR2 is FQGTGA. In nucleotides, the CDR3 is TGTGCCAGCATCCCTCGGGTTTGGGGACAGGGGAACTATGGCTACACCTTC. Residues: CASIPRVWGQGNYGYTF. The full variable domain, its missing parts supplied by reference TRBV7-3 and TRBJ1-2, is GAGVSQTPSNKVTEKGKYVELRCDPISGHTALYWYRQSLGQGPEFLIYFQGTGAADDSGLPNDRFFAVRPEGSVSTLKIQRTERGDSAVYLCASIPRVWGQGNYGYTFGSGTRLTVV.

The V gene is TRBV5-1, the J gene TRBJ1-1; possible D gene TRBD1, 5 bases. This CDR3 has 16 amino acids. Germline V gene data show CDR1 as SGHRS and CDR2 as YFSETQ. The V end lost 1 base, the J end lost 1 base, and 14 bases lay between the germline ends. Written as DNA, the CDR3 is TGCGCCAGCAGCTTGACAGGTGTAGGTGGGAACACTGAAGCTTTCTTT. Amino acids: CASSLTGVGGNTEAFF.

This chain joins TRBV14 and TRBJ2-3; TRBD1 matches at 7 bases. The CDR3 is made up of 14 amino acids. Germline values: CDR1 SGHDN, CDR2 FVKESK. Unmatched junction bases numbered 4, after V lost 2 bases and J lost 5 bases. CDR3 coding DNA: TGTGCCAGCAGCCAAACAGGGGCGGTAGATACGCAGTATTTT. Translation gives CASSQTGAVDTQYF.

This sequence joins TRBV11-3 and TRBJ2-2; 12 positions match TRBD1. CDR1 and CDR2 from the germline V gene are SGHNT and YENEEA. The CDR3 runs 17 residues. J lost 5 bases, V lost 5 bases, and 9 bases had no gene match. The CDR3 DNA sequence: TGTGCCAGCAGCCTAGGAGGGGACAGGGGGCAAACCGGGGAGCTGTTTTTT. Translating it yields CASSLGGDRGQTGELFF.

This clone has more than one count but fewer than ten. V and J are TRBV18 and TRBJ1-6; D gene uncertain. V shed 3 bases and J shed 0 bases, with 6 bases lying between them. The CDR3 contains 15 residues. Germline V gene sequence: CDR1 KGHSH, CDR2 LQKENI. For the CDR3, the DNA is TGTGCCAGCTCACCTCGAGGCTCCTATAATTCACCCCTCCACTTT. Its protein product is CASSPRGSYNSPLHF.